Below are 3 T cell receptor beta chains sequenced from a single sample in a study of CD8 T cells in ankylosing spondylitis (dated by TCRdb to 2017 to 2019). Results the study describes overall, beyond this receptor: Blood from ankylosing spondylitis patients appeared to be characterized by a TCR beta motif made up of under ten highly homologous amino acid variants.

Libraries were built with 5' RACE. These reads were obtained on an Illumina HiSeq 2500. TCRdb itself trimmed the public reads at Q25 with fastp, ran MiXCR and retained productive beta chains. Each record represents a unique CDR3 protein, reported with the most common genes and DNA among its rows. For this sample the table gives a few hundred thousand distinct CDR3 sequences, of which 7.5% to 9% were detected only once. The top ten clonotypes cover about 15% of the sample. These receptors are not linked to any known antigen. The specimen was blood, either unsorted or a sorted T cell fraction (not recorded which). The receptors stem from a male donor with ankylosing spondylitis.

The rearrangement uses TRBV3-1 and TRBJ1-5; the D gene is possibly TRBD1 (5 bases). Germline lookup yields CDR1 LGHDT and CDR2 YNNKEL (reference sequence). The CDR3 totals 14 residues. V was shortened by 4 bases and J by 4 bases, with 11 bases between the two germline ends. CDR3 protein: CASSRGRVNQPQHF. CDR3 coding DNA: TGTGCCAGCAGCCGGGGACGGGTAAATCAGCCCCAGCATTTT.

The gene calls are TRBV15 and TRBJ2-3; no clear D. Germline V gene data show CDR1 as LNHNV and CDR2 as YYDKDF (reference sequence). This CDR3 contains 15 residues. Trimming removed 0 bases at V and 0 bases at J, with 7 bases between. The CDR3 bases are TGTGCCACCAGCAGAGATCTCGGTAGCACAGATACGCAGTATTTT. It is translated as CATSRDLGSTDTQYF. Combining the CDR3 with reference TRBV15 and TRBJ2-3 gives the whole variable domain DAMVIQNPRYQVTQFGKPVTLSCSQTLNHNVMYWYQQKSSQAPKLLFHYYDKDFNNEADTPDNFQSRRPNTSFCFLDIRSPGLGDTAMYLCATSRDLGSTDTQYFGPGTRLTVL.

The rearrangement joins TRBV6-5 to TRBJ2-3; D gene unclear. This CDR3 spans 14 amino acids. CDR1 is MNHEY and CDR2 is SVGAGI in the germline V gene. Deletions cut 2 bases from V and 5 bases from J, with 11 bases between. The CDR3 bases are TGTGCCAGCAGTTACCAACAGTGGGTAGATACGCAGTATTTT. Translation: CASSYQQWVDTQYF.